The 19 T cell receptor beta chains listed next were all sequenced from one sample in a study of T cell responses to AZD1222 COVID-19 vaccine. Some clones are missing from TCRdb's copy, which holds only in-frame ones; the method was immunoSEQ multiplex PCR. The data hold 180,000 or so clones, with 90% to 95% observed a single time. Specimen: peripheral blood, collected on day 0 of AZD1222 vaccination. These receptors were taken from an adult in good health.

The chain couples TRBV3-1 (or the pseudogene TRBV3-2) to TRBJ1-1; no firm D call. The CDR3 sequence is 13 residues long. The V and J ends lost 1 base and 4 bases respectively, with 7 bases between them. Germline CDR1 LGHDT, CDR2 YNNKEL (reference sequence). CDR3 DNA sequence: TGTGCCAGCAGCCAAGTAGACGGCACTGAAGCTTTCTTT. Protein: CASSQVDGTEAFF.

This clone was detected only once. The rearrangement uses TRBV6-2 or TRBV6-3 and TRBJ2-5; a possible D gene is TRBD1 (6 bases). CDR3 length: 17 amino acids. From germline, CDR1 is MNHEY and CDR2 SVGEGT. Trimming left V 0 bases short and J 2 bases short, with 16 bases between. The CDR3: CASSYSLTGTQQETQYF. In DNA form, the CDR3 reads TGTGCCAGCAGTTACTCGCTTACCGGGACACAGCAAGAGACCCAGTACTTC.

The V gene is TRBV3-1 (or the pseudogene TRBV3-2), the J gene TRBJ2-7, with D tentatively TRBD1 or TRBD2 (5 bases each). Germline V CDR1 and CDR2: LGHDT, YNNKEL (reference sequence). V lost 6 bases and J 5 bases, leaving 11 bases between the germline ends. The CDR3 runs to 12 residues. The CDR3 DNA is TGTGCCAGCAGGGGGGTGACAAACGAGCAGTACTTC. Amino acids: CASRGVTNEQYF.

CDR3 sequence (DNA): TGTGCCAGCAGTGAACTTCCGAACCGGCTCGAGGGCACTGAAGCTTTCTTT. Residues: CASSELPNRLEGTEAFF. The chain is built from TRBV2 and TRBJ1-1; the D is unclear. CDR1 is SNHLY and CDR2 is FYNNEI in the germline V gene. This CDR3 contains 17 residues. Trimming left V 2 bases short and J 4 bases short, with 20 bases between. Based on the CDR3 plus reference TRBV2 and TRBJ1-1, the full variable domain is EPEVTQTPSHQVTQMGQEVILRCVPISNHLYFYWYRQILGQKVEFLVSFYNNEISEKSEIFDDQFSVERPDGSNFTLKIRSTKLEDSAMYFCASSELPNRLEGTEAFFGQGTRLTVV.

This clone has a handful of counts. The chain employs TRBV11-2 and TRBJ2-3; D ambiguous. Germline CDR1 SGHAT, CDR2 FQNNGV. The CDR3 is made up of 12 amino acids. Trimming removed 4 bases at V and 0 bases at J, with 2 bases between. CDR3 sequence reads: CASSSSTDTQYF. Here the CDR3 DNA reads TGTGCCAGCAGCTCTAGCACAGATACGCAGTATTTT. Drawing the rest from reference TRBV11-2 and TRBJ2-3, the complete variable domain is EAGVAQSPRYKIIEKRQSVAFWCNPISGHATLYWYQQILGQGPKLLIQFQNNGVVDDSQLPKDRFSAERLKGVDSTLKIQPAKLEDSAVYLCASSSSTDTQYFGPGTRLTVL.

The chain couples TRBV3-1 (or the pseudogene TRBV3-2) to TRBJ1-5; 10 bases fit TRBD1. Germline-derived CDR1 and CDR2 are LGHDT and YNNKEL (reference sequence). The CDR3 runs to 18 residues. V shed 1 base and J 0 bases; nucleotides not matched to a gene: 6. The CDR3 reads CASSQGGDRGYSNQPQHF. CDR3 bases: TGTGCCAGCAGCCAAGGCGGGGACAGGGGATATAGCAATCAGCCCCAGCATTTT.

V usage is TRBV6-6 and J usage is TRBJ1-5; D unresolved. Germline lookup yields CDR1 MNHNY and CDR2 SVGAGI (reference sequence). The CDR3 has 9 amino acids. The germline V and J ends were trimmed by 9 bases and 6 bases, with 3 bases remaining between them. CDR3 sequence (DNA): TGTGCCAGTTGTCAGCCCCAGCATTTT. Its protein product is CASCQPQHF.

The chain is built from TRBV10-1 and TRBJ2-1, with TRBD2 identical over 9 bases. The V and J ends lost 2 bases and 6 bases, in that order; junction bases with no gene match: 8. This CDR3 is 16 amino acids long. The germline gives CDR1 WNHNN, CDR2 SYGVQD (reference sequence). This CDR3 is CASSEVLAGPLNEQFF. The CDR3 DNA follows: TGCGCCAGCAGTGAGGTGCTAGCGGGACCCCTCAATGAGCAGTTCTTC.

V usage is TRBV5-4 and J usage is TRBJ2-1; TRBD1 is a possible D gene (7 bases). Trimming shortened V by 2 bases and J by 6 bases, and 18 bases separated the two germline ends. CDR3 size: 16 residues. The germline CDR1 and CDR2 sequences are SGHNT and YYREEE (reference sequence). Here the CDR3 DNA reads TGTGCCAGCAGCTTAGGATGGTCGCAGGGGGGCAATGAGCAGTTCTTC. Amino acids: CASSLGWSQGGNEQFF.

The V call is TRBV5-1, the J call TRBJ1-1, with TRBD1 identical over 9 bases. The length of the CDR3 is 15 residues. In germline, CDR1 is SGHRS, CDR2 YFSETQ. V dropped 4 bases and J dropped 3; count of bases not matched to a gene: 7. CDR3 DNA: TGCGCCAGCAGCATGGGACAGGGTACGCACACTGAAGCTTTCTTT. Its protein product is CASSMGQGTHTEAFF.

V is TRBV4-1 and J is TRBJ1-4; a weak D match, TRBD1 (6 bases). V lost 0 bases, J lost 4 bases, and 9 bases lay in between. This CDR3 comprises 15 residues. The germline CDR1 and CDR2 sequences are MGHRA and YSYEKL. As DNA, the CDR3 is TGCGCCAGCAGCCAAGAGAACAGGGTTAATGAAAAACTGTTTTTT. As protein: CASSQENRVNEKLFF.

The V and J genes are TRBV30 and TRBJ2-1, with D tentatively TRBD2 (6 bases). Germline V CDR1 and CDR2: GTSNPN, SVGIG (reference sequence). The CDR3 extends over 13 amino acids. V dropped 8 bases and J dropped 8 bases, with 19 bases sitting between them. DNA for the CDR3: TGTGCCGGGGGATTTAGGGAGGCGGATGAGCAGTTCTTC. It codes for CAGGFREADEQFF.

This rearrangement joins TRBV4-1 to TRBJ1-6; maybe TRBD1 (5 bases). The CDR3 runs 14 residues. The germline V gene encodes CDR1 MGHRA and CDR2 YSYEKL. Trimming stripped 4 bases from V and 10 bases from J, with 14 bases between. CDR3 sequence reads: CASSRMAGLSPLHF. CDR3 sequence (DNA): TGCGCCAGCAGCCGAATGGCAGGGTTGTCACCCCTCCACTTT.

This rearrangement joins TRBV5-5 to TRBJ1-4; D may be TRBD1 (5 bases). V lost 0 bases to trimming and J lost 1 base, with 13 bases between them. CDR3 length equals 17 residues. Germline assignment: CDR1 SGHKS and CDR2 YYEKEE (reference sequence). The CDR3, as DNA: TGTGCCAGCAGCTTGGCACCCCGTGGGGGAACTAATGAAAAACTGTTTTTT. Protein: CASSLAPRGGTNEKLFF. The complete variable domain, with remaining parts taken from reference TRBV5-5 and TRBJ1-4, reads DAGVTQSPTHLIKTRGQQVTLRCSPISGHKSVSWYQQVLGQGPQFIFQYYEKEERGRGNFPDRFSARQFPNYSSELNVNALLLGDSALYLCASSLAPRGGTNEKLFFGSGTQLSVL.

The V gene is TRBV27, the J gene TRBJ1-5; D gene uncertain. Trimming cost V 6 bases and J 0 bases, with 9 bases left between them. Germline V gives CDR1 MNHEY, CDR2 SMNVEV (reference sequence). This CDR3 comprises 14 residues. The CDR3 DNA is TGTGCCAGCAGGACTGGGAATAGCAATCAGCCCCAGCATTTT. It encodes CASRTGNSNQPQHF.

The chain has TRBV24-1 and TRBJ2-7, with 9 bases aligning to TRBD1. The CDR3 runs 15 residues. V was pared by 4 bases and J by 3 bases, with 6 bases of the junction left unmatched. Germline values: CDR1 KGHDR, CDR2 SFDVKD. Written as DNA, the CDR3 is TGTGCCACCAGTGAGACCGGGACAGGGCACTACGAGCAGTACTTC. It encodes CATSETGTGHYEQYF.

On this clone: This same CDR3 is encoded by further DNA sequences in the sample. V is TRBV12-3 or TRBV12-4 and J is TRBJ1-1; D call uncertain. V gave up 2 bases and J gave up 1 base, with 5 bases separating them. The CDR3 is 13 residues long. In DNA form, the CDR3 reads TGTGCCAGCAGTTTAACGGGGAACACTGAAGCTTTCTTT. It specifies CASSLTGNTEAFF.

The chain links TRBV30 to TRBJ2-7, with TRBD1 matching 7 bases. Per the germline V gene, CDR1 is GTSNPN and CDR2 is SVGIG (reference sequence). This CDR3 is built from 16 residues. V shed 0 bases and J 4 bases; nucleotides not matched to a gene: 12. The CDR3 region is CAWSVPFGTVIYEQYF. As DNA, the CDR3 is TGTGCCTGGAGTGTACCTTTCGGGACAGTTATTTACGAGCAGTACTTC. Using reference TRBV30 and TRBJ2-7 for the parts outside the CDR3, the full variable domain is SQTIHQWPATLVQPVGSPLSLECTVEGTSNPNLYWYRQAAGRGLQLLFYSVGIGQISSEVPQNLSASRPQDRQFILSSKKLLLSDSGFYLCAWSVPFGTVIYEQYFGPGTRLTVT.

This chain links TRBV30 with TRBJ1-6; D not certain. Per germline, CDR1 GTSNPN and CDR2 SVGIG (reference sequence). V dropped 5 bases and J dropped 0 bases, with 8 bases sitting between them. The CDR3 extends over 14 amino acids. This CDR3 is CAWAKSSYNSPLHF. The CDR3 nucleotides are TGTGCCTGGGCCAAGAGCTCCTATAATTCACCCCTCCACTTT. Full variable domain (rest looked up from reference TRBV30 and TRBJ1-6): SQTIHQWPATLVQPVGSPLSLECTVEGTSNPNLYWYRQAAGRGLQLLFYSVGIGQISSEVPQNLSASRPQDRQFILSSKKLLLSDSGFYLCAWAKSSYNSPLHFGNGTRLTVT.